This T cell receptor (beta chain) was captured by sequencing in a study of PD-1 blockade in classical Hodgkin lymphoma. CDR3 size: 15 residues. Germline assignment: CDR1 LNHDA and CDR2 SQIVND (reference sequence). Trimming cost V 7 bases and J 4 bases; bases outside gene matches: 7. TCRdb keeps only in-frame clones here, not all; method: immunoSEQ multiplex PCR. Of some 45,000 clones listed, around 78% were seen once; the top ten hold more than 35%. This clone came up once. Its target is unknown. Sample time point: cycle 4 day 1 (C4D1), after more than five weeks of nivolumab. All patients experienced relapse after autologous stem cell transplantation, and brentuximab vedotin exposure was variable. Patients had relapsed/refractory classical Hodgkin lymphoma with complete response, partial response or progressive disease as best response. Overall study results and limits: No one has yet defined what causes the repertoire differences, which may be disease activity or prior therapy. CD8+ TCR diversity did not rise significantly by C4D1, unlike CD4+.

The chain couples TRBV19 to TRBJ1-5, with TRBD1 identical over 10 bases. The sample in question was peripheral blood mononuclear cells (PBMCs), obtained before the fourth cycle of nivolumab. This receptor was taken from a human donor with classical Hodgkin lymphoma. CDR3: CASTGQGEGNQPQHF. DNA of the CDR3: TGTGCCAGTACAGGACAGGGGGAAGGGAATCAGCCCCAGCATTTT. Using reference TRBV19 and TRBJ1-5 for the parts outside the CDR3, the full variable domain is DGGITQSPKYLFRKEGQNVTLSCEQNLNHDAMYWYRQDPGQGLRLIYYSQIVNDFQKGDIAEGYSVSREKKESFPLTVTSAQKNPTAFYLCASTGQGEGNQPQHFGDGTRLSIL.